The 29 T cell receptor beta chains below all came from one sample that was sequenced in a study of CD8 T cells in ankylosing spondylitis (dated by TCRdb to 2016 to 2017). On the study overall, not on this receptor specifically: A TCR beta motif made up of eight or nine highly homologous amino acid variants appeared to be characteristic of blood from ankylosing spondylitis patients.

Antigens of these TCRs are unknown. Library prep was done by 5' RACE. Sequencing was performed on an Illumina HiSeq 2500. TCRdb passed the public sequencing reads through fastp at Q25 and MiXCR, retaining productive beta sequences. Entries that share a CDR3 protein sequence are merged under the most common genes and DNA. A total of a few hundred thousand distinct CDR3 sequences appear in this sample, 20% to 25% of them only once. The ten largest clones add up to about a sixth of the sample. The sample comprised blood, either unsorted or a sorted T cell fraction (not recorded which). The origin of the receptors is a male donor with ankylosing spondylitis.

The J gene is TRBJ2-7, the V gene TRBV21-1; whether TRBD1, the table's D call, matches the DNA was not checked. TRBV21-1 is a pseudogene locus. The CDR3 is 15 residues long. CDR3 DNA: TGTGCCAGCAGCAACCCTGGGACAGAACACAACGAGCAGTACTTC. The encoded protein is CASSNPGTEHNEQYF.

This clonotype has at least ten counts. The chain uses TRBV29-1 and TRBJ1-3; D not certain. The CDR3 is made up of 13 amino acids. V shed 0 bases and J shed 7 bases, with 10 bases lying between them. Germline-derived CDR1 and CDR2 are SQVTM and ANQGSEA. The CDR3 here is CSVEDLSSNTIYF. The DNA for the CDR3 is TGCAGCGTTGAAGATCTTTCGTCTAACACCATATATTTT.

The chain uses TRBV5-1 and TRBJ1-1, with TRBD1 matching over 7 bases. V dropped 2 bases and J dropped 5; count of bases not matched to a gene: 12. This CDR3 comprises 16 residues. Germline CDR1 reads SGHRS; CDR2 reads YFSETQ. In nucleotides, the CDR3 is TGCGCCAGCAGCTTAGAGGGGTCAGGGGGAGGAACTGAAGCTTTCTTT. Translated: CASSLEGSGGGTEAFF.

The V and J genes are TRBV20-1 and TRBJ2-7; TRBD1 matches 12 bases. The CDR3 is 16 amino acids. V trimming: 0 bases; J trimming: 5 bases; junction bases outside the gene matches: 8. From germline, CDR1 is DFQATT and CDR2 SNEGSKA (reference sequence). The CDR3 nucleotides read TGCAGTGCTAGAGATTTAGGGGACAGGGGGCTCGACGAGCAGTACTTC. This gives the protein CSARDLGDRGLDEQYF.

This clonotype was seen a few times. In DNA, the CDR3 is TGTGCCAGCAGCTTAGCCGGCACAGGGGGCTATGGCTACACCTTC. It translates to CASSLAGTGGYGYTF. The chain has TRBV11-2 and TRBJ1-2, with TRBD1 identical over 8 bases. Germline CDR1 SGHAT, CDR2 FQNNGV. This CDR3 contains 15 residues. J was trimmed by 4 bases and V by 1 base; bases with no gene match: 5.

This clonotype was recorded a few times. The genes are TRBV5-1 and TRBJ2-1, with 9 nucleotides matching TRBD1. CDR1 is SGHRS and CDR2 is YFSETQ in the germline V gene. The ends lost 4 bases at V and 3 bases at J; junction bases unmatched: 20. This CDR3 comprises 20 residues. The CDR3 is CASSGVRDRADETLYNEQFF. DNA for the CDR3: TGCGCCAGCAGCGGCGTCCGGGACAGGGCGGACGAGACCCTCTACAATGAGCAGTTCTTC.

This clonotype was seen a handful of times. The chain employs TRBV27 and TRBJ2-3, with D perhaps TRBD2 (6 bases). Germline-derived CDR1 and CDR2 are MNHEY and SMNVEV (reference sequence). Between the trimmed V and J ends, which lost 2 bases and 5 bases, there was a span of 11 bases. The CDR3 is 14 residues long. CDR3 bases: TGTGCCAGCAGTTTAGGAGGGAGATTAGATACGCAGTATTTT. This gives the protein CASSLGGRLDTQYF.

The CDR3 DNA reads TGCGCCAGCAGCGAGTGGGGAGTCTACAATGAGCAGTTCTTC. Translated, it gives CASSEWGVYNEQFF. The chain carries TRBV5-1 and TRBJ2-1; D perhaps matches TRBD2 (5 bases). Germline loops: CDR1 SGHRS, CDR2 YFSETQ. With 4 bases removed from V and 3 bases from J, the gap between germline ends came to 11 bases. This CDR3 has 14 amino acids.

This clonotype was observed once. This chain links TRBV6-5 with TRBJ2-1, with TRBD1 matching over 9 bases. The CDR3 extends over 15 amino acids. J lost 6 bases, V lost 2 bases, and 5 bases had no gene match. CDR1 and CDR2 (germline): MNHEY, SVGAGI. CDR3: CASSYLPDRGNEQFF. DNA of the CDR3: TGTGCCAGCAGTTACCTTCCGGACAGGGGCAATGAGCAGTTCTTC.

The CDR3 is CASSTPGTGGLSPLHF. CDR3 sequence (DNA): TGTGCCAGCAGCACTCCCGGGACAGGGGGTTTGTCACCCCTCCACTTT. V is TRBV7-9 and J is TRBJ1-6; 11 bases match TRBD1. The V and J ends lost 5 bases and 10 bases, in that order; junction bases with no gene match: 10. Germline lookup yields CDR1 SEHNR and CDR2 FQNEAQ (reference sequence). CDR3 length: 16 residues.

The genes are TRBV6-2 or TRBV6-3 and TRBJ2-7; D tentatively fits TRBD1 or TRBD2 (5 bases each). The CDR3 runs 16 residues. In germline, CDR1 is MNHEY, CDR2 SVGEGT. V was pared by 7 bases and J by 3 bases, with 22 bases between. CDR3 nucleotides: TGTGCCAGCAACCTGGGACGCGGACTCCCTTACTACGAGCAGTACTTC. Its translation: CASNLGRGLPYYEQYF.

This rearrangement joins TRBV5-4 to TRBJ2-1, with D perhaps assigned TRBD1 or TRBD2 (5 bases each). The ends were cut back, 4 bases at V and 8 bases at J, with 22 bases in the middle. CDR3 length: 16 amino acids. Germline lookup yields CDR1 SGHNT and CDR2 YYREEE (reference sequence). CDR3 DNA: TGTGCCAGCAGCAGGAAGACAGAAAGGGCGCGGGATGAGCAGTTCTTC. It yields the protein CASSRKTERARDEQFF.

Only a few counts were recorded for this clonotype. The rearrangement joins TRBV12-3 or TRBV12-4 to TRBJ1-2; D unclear. The V gene lost 3 bases and the J gene lost 6 bases, with 11 bases spanning the gap. The CDR3 extends over 13 amino acids. DNA for the CDR3: TGTGCCAGCAGTTTGGGCAGGCATGATGGCTACACCTTC. This translates into CASSLGRHDGYTF.

Notes on this clonotype: As the CDR3 is not closed by the conserved phenylalanine or tryptophan, this likely results from a read error. The gene calls are TRBV7-9 and TRBJ1-2; D gene ambiguous. In germline, CDR1 is SEHNR, CDR2 FQNEAQ (reference sequence). The CDR3 extends over 12 amino acids. Trimming removed 3 bases from V and 1 base from J, with 3 bases in between. CDR3 sequence (DNA): TGTGCCAGCAGCTTGAATAACTATGGCTACACCCTC. Translating gives CASSLNNYGYTL.

This rearrangement joins TRBV18 to TRBJ1-2, with a tentative D call TRBD1 (5 bases). V gave up 3 bases and J gave up 2 bases, with 13 bases separating them. The CDR3 has 15 amino acids. Germline V lookup: CDR1 KGHSH, CDR2 LQKENI. This CDR3 is CASSPSFGGNYGYTF. In DNA, the CDR3 is TGTGCCAGCTCACCGTCCTTTGGGGGGAACTATGGCTACACCTTC.

V gene TRBV28 combines with J gene TRBJ2-1; 12 nucleotides agree with TRBD2. Trimming cost V 5 bases and J 4 bases; bases outside gene matches: 3. Germline assignment: CDR1 MDHEN and CDR2 SYDVKM. The CDR3 loop spans 15 amino acids. The CDR3 coding sequence is TGTGCCAGCAGTAAGACTAGCGGGAGTTACAATGAGCAGTTCTTC. It translates to CASSKTSGSYNEQFF.

This clonotype has a handful of counts. The V and J genes are TRBV3-1 and TRBJ2-5; D uncertain. The CDR3 covers 16 residues. V shed 2 bases and J shed 4 bases, with 17 bases lying between them. Per the germline V gene, CDR1 is LGHDT and CDR2 is YNNKEL (reference sequence). CDR3 nucleotides: TGTGCCAGCAGCCAACGACAAGCAGGTCCGGGAGAGACCCAGTACTTC. The encoded protein is CASSQRQAGPGETQYF.

V usage is TRBV27 and J usage is TRBJ2-1; 9 bases are a match to TRBD1. The V and J ends lost 5 bases and 8 bases, in that order; junction bases with no gene match: 10. Per the germline V gene, CDR1 is MNHEY and CDR2 is SMNVEV (reference sequence). The CDR3 is 15 amino acids. CDR3 nucleotides: TGTGCCAGCAGTCGACCGGGACAGGGTATTTATGAGCAGTTCTTC. Translating gives CASSRPGQGIYEQFF.

The chain joins TRBV3-1 to TRBJ2-4; no clear D. The CDR3 has 15 amino acids. Germline V lookup: CDR1 LGHDT, CDR2 YNNKEL (reference sequence). The ends were cut back, 0 bases at V and 0 bases at J, with 6 bases in the middle. The CDR3 sequence is CASSQERLAKNIQYF. The CDR3 DNA is TGTGCCAGCAGCCAAGAGCGCCTAGCCAAAAACATTCAGTACTTC.

The gene calls are TRBV3-1 and TRBJ1-1, with D possibly TRBD1 on 5 matching bases. The CDR3 totals 11 residues. Trimming cost V 5 bases and J 11 bases, with 12 bases left between them. Per germline, CDR1 LGHDT and CDR2 YNNKEL (reference sequence). The CDR3 DNA is TGTGCCAGCAGCTTGGGGGAGAGGGCTTTCTTT. Translating gives CASSLGERAFF.

This chain connects TRBV10-3 to TRBJ2-1; D is possibly TRBD2 (6 bases). Looked up from germline, CDR1 is ENHRY and CDR2 is SYGVKD. V was clipped by 5 bases and J by 4 bases, with 15 bases between them. This CDR3 is built from 15 residues. CDR3 bases: TGTGCCATCAGTTACCCGGGACTGAAATACAATGAGCAGTTCTTC. It translates to CAISYPGLKYNEQFF.

This clonotype was observed at least ten times. This chain links TRBV29-1 with TRBJ2-7; D unresolved. The CDR3 extends over 15 amino acids. Germline V gene data show CDR1 as SQVTM and CDR2 as ANQGSEA. Trimming pared 6 bases from V and 0 bases from J, leaving 18 bases between. This CDR3 is CSVKISHLSSYEQYF. CDR3 nucleotides: TGCAGCGTCAAAATTTCTCATTTGAGCTCCTACGAGCAGTACTTC.

This clonotype was seen a few times. The J gene is TRBJ2-3, the V gene TRBV12-3 or TRBV12-4; 12 positions agree with TRBD2. The trim removed 7 bases at V and 4 bases at J, leaving 6 bases unmatched. The CDR3 spans 15 residues. CDR3 in DNA: TGTGCCAGCACCCTACTAGCGGGAGGAGCAGATACGCAGTATTTT. It translates to CASTLLAGGADTQYF.

This chain links TRBV7-9 with TRBJ2-1; D could derive from TRBD1 or TRBD2 (5 bases each). In germline, CDR1 is SEHNR, CDR2 FQNEAQ (reference sequence). This CDR3 spans 17 amino acids. Trimming took 2 bases from V and 10 from J, leaving 24 bases between them. The CDR3 DNA reads TGTGCCAGCAGCTTACGATCCAGCGGAGGTGCTGGGGGAGAGCAGTTCTTC. This codes for CASSLRSSGGAGGEQFF.

This clonotype was counted between two and nine times. The genes are TRBV2 and TRBJ2-1, with D maybe TRBD2 (5 bases). The V gene's germline CDR1 is SNHLY and CDR2 FYNNEI. V shed 4 bases and J shed 3 bases, with 10 bases lying between them. This CDR3 is 14 amino acids long. This chain's CDR3 is CASSAASHYNEQFF. In nucleotides, the CDR3 is TGTGCCAGCAGTGCGGCTAGCCACTACAATGAGCAGTTCTTC.

The rearrangement joins TRBV6-2 or TRBV6-3 to TRBJ2-6; D remains unclear. The V end lost 8 bases, the J end lost 1 base, and 6 bases lay between the germline ends. The CDR3 has 13 amino acids. Germline CDR1 reads MNHEY; CDR2 reads SVGEGT. The CDR3 region has the DNA TGTGCCAGCGGGTTTTCTGGGGCCAACGTCCTGACTTTC. It yields the protein CASGFSGANVLTF.

V and J are TRBV11-2 and TRBJ2-2; TRBD2 agrees at 14 bases. Germline V lookup: CDR1 SGHAT, CDR2 FQNNGV. Trimming took 6 bases from V and 3 from J; bases not matched to a gene: 6. The CDR3 sequence is 17 residues long. For the CDR3, the DNA is TGTGCCAGCAGATCGGGACTAGCGGGAGATGACACCGGGGAGCTGTTTTTT. This codes for CASRSGLAGDDTGELFF.

The J gene is TRBJ2-7, the V gene TRBV4-2, with TRBD2 identical over 8 bases. CDR1 is LGHNA and CDR2 is YNFKEQ in the germline V gene. There are 18 residues in the CDR3. V was pared by 1 base and J by 1 base, with 12 bases of the junction left unmatched. The CDR3 loop reads CASSQVPSSLAGSYEQYF. The CDR3 region has the DNA TGTGCCAGCAGCCAAGTCCCCTCAAGTTTAGCGGGGTCCTACGAGCAGTACTTC.

This chain connects TRBV5-5 to TRBJ1-2; D is uncertain. The V gene's germline CDR1 is SGHKS and CDR2 YYEKEE (reference sequence). The V and J ends lost 0 bases and 1 base respectively, with 4 bases between them. The CDR3 covers 13 residues. CDR3 sequence (DNA): TGTGCCAGCAGCTTGGTAGATAACTATGGCTACACCTTC. It specifies CASSLVDNYGYTF.